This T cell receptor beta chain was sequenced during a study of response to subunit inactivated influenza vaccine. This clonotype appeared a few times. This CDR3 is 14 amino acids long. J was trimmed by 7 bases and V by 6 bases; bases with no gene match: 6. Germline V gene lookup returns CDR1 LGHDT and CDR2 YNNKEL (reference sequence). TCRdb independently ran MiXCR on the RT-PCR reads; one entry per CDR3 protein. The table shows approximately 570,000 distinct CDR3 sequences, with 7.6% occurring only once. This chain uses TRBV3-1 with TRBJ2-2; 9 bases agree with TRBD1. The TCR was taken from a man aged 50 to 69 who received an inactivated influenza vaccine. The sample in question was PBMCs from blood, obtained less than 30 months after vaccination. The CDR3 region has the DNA TGTGCCAGCAGGCGGACAGGGGATGTCGGGGAGCTGTTTTTT. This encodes CASRRTGDVGELFF. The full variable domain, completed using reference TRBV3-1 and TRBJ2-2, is DTAVSQTPKYLVTQMGNDKSIKCEQNLGHDTMYWYKQDSKKFLKIMFSYNNKELIINETVPNRFSPKSPDKAHLNLHINSLELGDSAVYFCASRRTGDVGELFFGEGSRLTVL.